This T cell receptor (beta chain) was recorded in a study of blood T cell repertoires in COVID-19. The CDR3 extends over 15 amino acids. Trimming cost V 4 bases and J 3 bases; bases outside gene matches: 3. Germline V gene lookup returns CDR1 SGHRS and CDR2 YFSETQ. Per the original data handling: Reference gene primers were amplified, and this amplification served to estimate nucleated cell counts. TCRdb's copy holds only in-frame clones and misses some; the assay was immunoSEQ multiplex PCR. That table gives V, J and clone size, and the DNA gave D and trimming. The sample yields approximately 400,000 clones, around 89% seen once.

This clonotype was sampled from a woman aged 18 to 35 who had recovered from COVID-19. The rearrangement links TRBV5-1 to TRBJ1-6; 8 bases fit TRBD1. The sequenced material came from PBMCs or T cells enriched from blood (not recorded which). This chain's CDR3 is CASSVTGDYNSPLHF. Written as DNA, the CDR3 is TGCGCCAGCAGCGTGACAGGGGACTATAATTCACCCCTCCACTTT.